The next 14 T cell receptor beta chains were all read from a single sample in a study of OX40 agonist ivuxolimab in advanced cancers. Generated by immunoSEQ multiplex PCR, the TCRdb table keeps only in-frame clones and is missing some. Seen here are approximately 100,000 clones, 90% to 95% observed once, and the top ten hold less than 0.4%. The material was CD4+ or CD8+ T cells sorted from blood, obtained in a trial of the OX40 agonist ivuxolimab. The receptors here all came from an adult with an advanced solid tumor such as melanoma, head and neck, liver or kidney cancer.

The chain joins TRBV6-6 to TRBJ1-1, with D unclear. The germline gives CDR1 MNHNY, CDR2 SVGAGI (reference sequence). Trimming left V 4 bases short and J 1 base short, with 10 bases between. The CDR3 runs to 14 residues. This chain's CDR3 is CASSFGEANTEAFF. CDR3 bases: TGTGCCAGCAGTTTTGGGGAGGCGAACACTGAAGCTTTCTTT.

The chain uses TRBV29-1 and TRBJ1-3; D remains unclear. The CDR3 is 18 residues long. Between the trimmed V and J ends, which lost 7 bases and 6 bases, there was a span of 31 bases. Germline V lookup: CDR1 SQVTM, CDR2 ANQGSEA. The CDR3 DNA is TGCAGCGCCCCGCCGAAGGCGAGGCAGCGGTCTAAGATAAACACCATATATTTT. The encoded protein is CSAPPKARQRSKINTIYF.

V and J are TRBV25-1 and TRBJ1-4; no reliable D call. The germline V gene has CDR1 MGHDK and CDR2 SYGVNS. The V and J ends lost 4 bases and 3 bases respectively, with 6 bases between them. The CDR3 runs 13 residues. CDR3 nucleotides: TGTGCCAGCAGTGGGGTTCCTAATGAAAAACTGTTTTTT. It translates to CASSGVPNEKLFF.

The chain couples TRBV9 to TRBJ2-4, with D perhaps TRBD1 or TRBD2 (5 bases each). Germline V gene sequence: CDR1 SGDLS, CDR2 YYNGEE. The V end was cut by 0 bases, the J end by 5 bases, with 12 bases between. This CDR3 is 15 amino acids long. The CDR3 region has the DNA TGTGCCAGCAGCGTAGGTGAGGGGAGCCAAAACATTCAGTACTTC. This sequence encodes CASSVGEGSQNIQYF. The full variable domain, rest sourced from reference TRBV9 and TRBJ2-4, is DSGVTQTPKHLITATGQRVTLRCSPRSGDLSVYWYQQSLDQGLQFLIQYYNGEERAKGNILERFSAQQFPDLHSELNLSSLELGDSALYFCASSVGEGSQNIQYFGAGTRLSVL.

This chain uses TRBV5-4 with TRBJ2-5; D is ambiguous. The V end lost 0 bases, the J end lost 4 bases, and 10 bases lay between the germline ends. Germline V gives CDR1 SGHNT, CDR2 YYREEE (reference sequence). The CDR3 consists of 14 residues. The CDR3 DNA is TGTGCCAGCAGCTTGGAGGGCAGGCTAGAGACCCAGTACTTC. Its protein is CASSLEGRLETQYF.

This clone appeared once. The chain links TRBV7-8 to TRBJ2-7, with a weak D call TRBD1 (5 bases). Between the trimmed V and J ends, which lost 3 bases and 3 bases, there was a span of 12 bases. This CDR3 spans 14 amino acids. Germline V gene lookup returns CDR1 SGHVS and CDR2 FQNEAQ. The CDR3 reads CASSLELGVYEQYF. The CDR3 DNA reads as TGTGCCAGCAGCTTGGAATTAGGGGTCTACGAGCAGTACTTC.

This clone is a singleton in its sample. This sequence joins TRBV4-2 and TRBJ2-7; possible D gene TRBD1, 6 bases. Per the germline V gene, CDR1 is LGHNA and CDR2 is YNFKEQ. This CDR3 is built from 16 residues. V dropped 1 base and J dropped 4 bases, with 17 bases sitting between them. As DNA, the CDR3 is TGTGCCAGCAGCCAAGGTCCACAGGGCGAATATTACGAGCAGTACTTC. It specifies CASSQGPQGEYYEQYF.

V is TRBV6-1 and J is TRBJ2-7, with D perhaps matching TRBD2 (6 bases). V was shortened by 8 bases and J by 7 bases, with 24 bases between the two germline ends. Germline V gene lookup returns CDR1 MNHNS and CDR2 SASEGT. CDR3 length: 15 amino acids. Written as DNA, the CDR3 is TGTGCCAGCTGTCCCCGGGACTCAAAGGGGAGGGAGCAGTACTTC. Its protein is CASCPRDSKGREQYF.

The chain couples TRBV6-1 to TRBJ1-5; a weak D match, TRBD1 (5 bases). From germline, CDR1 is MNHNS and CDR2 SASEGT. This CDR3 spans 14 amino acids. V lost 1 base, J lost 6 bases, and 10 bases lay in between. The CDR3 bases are TGTGCCAGCAGTGAAGAGGGCAGGGTTCAGCCCCAGCATTTT. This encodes CASSEEGRVQPQHF.

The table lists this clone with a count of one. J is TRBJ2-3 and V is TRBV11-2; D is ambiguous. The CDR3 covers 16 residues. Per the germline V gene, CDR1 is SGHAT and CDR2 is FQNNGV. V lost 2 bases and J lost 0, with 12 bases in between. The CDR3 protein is CASSLPPVTSTDTQYF. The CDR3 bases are TGTGCCAGCAGCTTACCCCCCGTAACTAGCACAGATACGCAGTATTTT.

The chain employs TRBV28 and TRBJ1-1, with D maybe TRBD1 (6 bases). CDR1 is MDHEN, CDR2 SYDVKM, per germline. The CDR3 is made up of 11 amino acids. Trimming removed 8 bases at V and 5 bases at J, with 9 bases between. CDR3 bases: TGTGCCAGCGGGGGCGGAACTGAAGCTTTCTTT. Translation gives CASGGGTEAFF. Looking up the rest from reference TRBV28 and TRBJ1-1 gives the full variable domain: DVKVTQSSRYLVKRTGEKVFLECVQDMDHENMFWYRQDPGLGLRLIYFSYDVKMKEKGDIPEGYSVSREKKERFSLILESASTNQTSMYLCASGGGTEAFFGQGTRLTVV.

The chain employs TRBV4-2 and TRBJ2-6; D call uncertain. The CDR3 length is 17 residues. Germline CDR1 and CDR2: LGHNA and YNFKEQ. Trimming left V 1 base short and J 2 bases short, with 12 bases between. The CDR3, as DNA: TGTGCCAGCAGCCAAGTTTCCTCGTTGACTGGGGCCAACGTCCTGACTTTC. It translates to CASSQVSSLTGANVLTF.

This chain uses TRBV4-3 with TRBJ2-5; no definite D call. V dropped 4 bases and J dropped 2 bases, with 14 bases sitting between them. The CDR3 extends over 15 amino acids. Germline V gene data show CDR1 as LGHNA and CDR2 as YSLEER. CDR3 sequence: CASSPLGGEQETQYF. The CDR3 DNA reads TGCGCCAGCAGCCCCCTGGGCGGAGAGCAAGAGACCCAGTACTTC.

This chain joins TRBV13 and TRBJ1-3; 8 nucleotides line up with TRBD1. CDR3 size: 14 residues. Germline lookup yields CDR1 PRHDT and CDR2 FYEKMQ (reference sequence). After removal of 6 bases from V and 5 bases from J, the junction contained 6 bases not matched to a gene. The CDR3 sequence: CASSIQGARNTIYF. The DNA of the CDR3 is TGTGCCAGCAGTATCCAGGGGGCGAGAAACACCATATATTTT.